This T cell receptor beta chain is drawn from a study of human T cells and chemical hapten exposure. Whole-study context: Per-sample TCR yield variation was attributed mainly to small pooled library volume differences.

Study-wide results and limits: TCRs exceeding a frequency of 1 in 1000 stayed unchanged under DPC sensitization.

Ten or more counts support this clonotype. The antigen is unknown. The time point: healthy volunteer bleed at 6 weeks. Total RNA extraction was carried out from unfractionated whole blood. CDR1 is MDHEN, CDR2 SYDVKM, per germline. The CDR3 consists of 16 residues. J was trimmed by 5 bases and V by 7 bases; bases with no gene match: 10. Attachment of unique molecular identifiers to individual cDNA molecules was performed in the library. In the authors' methods: Sample TCR totals centred on a median of approximately 96,000, ranging roughly 20,000 to 700,000. TCRdb re-analysed the RACE reads in MiXCR, keeping a single row per CDR3 protein. For this entry, the V and J calls and clone size follow TCRdb and not the study's own pipeline. This sample has about 65,000 distinct CDR3 sequences, with about 6.5% found just once.

The chain employs TRBV28 and TRBJ1-6; TRBD1 agrees at 8 bases. The TCR originated in a female donor in good health. Some clones in this sample may be carry-over from other donors' samples. The specimen was whole blood. The DNA of the CDR3 is TGTGCCAGCAAGGTCGGACAGGGTTTGAATAATTCACCCCTCCACTTT. This translates into CASKVGQGLNNSPLHF. Drawing the rest from reference TRBV28 and TRBJ1-6, the complete variable domain is DVKVTQSSRYLVKRTGEKVFLECVQDMDHENMFWYRQDPGLGLRLIYFSYDVKMKEKGDIPEGYSVSREKKERFSLILESASTNQTSMYLCASKVGQGLNNSPLHFGNGTRLTVT.